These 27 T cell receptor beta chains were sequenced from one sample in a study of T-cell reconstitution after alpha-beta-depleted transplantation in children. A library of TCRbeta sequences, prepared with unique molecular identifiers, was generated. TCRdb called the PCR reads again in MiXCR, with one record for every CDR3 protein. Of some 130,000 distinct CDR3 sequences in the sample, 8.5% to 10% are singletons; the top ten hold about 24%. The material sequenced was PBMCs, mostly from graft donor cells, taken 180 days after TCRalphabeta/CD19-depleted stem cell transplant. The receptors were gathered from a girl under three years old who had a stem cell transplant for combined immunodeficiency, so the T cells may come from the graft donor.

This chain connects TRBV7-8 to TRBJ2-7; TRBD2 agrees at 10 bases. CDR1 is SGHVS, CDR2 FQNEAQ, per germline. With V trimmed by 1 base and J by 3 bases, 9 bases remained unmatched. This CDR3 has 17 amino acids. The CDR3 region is CASSLVTGLAGDYEQYF. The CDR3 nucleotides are TGTGCCAGCAGCTTAGTGACAGGGCTAGCGGGAGACTACGAGCAGTACTTC.

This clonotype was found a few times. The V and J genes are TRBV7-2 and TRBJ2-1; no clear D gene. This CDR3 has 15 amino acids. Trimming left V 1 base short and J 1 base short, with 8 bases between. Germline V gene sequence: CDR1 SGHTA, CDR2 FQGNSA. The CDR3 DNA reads TGTGCCAGCAGCTTAGGAGGAAATTCCTACAATGAGCAGTTCTTC. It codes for CASSLGGNSYNEQFF.

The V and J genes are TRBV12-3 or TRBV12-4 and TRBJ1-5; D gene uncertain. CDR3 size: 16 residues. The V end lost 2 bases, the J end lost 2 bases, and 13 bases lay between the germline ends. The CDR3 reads CASSLHAGGRNQPQHF. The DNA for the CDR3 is TGTGCCAGCAGTTTACATGCGGGTGGGCGCAATCAGCCCCAGCATTTT.

The CDR3 loop reads CASSSTVSYEQYF. The CDR3 DNA sequence: TGCGCCAGCAGCTCGACAGTCTCCTACGAGCAGTACTTC. J is TRBJ2-7 and V is TRBV5-1, with D perhaps matching TRBD1 (5 bases). V was cut by 3 bases and J by 0 bases, with 7 bases left in between. This CDR3 region has 13 residues. CDR1 is SGHRS and CDR2 is YFSETQ in the germline V gene.

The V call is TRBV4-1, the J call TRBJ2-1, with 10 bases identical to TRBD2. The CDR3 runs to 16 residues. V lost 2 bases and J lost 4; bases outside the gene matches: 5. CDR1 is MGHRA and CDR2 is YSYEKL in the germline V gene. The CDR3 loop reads CASSQTGTSVYNEQFF. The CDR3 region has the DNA TGCGCCAGCAGCCAAACCGGGACTAGCGTATACAATGAGCAGTTCTTC.

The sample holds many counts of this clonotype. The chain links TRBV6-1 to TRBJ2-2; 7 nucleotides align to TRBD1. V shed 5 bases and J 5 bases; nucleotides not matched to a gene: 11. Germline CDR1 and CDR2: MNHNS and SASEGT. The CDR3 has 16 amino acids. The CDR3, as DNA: TGTGCCAGCAGTCGCTACCTGACAGGGCGGACCGGGGAGCTGTTTTTT. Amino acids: CASSRYLTGRTGELFF.

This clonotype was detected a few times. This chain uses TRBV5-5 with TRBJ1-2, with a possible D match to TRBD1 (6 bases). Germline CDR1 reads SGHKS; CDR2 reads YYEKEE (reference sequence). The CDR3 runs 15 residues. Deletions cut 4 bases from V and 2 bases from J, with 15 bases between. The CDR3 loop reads CASSPDGGRNYGYTF. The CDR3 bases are TGTGCCAGCAGCCCGGACGGGGGCCGAAACTATGGCTACACCTTC.

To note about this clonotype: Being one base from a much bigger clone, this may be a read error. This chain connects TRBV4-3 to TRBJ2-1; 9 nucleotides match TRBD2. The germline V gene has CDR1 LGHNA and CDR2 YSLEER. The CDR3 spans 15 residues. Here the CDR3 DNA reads TGCGCCAGCAGCTTCCGACTAGCGGACTACACTGAGCAGTTCTTC. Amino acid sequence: CASSFRLADYTEQFF.

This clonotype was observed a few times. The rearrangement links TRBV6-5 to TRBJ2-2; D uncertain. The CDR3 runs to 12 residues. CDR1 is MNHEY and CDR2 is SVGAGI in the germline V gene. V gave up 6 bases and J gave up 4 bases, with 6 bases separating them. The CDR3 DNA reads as TGTGCCAGCAGACCCTTCACCGGGGAGCTGTTTTTT. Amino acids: CASRPFTGELFF.

The CDR3 DNA follows: TGTGCCACCAGCAGAGAGGGGATCCTGGAGGAGACCCAGTACTTC. Encoded protein: CATSREGILEETQYF. The J gene is TRBJ2-5, the V gene TRBV15, with D uncertain. Trimming pared 0 bases from V and 5 bases from J, leaving 13 bases between. Germline CDR1 LNHNV, CDR2 YYDKDF (reference sequence). The CDR3 spans 15 residues.

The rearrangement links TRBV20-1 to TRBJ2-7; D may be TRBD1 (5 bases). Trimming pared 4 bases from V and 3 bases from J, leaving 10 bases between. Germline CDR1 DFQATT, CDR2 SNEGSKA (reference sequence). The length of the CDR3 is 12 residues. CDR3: CSATGANYEQYF. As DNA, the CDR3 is TGCAGTGCTACTGGGGCCAACTACGAGCAGTACTTC.

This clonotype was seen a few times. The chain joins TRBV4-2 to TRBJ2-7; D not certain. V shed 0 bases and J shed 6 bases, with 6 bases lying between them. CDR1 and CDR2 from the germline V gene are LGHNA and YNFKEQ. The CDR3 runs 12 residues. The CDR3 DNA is TGTGCCAGCAGCCAAGATAGGAGCGAGCAGTACTTC. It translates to CASSQDRSEQYF.

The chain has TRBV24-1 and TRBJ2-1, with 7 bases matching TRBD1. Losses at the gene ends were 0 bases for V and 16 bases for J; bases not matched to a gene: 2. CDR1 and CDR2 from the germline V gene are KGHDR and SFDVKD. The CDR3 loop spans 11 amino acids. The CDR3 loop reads CATSDLWDSFF. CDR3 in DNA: TGTGCCACCAGTGATTTGTGGGACAGTTTCTTC.

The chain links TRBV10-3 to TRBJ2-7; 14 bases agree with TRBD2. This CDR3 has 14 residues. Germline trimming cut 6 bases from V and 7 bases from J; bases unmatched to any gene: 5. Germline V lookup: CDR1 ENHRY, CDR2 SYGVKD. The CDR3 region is CAIRTSGGAGEQYF. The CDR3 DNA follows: TGTGCCATCAGGACTAGCGGGGGGGCCGGGGAGCAGTACTTC.

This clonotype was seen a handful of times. CDR3 bases: TGCAGTGCTAGAGGTGGGACAGACCCTAAAGAGACCCAGTACTTC. Amino acids: CSARGGTDPKETQYF. The genes are TRBV20-1 and TRBJ2-5; TRBD1 matches at 7 bases. This CDR3 comprises 15 residues. Trimming cost V 1 base and J 3 bases; bases outside gene matches: 8. CDR1 and CDR2 (germline): DFQATT, SNEGSKA (reference sequence).

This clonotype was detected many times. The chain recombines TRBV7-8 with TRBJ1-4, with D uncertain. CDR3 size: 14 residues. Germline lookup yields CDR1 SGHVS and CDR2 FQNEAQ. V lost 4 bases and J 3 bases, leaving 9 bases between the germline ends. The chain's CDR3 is CASSSRHPNEKLFF. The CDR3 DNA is TGTGCCAGCAGCTCCAGGCACCCTAATGAAAAACTGTTTTTT.

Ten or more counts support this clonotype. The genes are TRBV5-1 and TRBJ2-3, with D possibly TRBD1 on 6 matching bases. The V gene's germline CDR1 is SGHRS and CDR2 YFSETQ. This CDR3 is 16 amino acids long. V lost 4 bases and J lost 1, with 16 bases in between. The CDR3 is CASSTRAGVGTDTQYF. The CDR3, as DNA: TGCGCCAGCAGCACCAGAGCAGGGGTCGGCACAGATACGCAGTATTTT.

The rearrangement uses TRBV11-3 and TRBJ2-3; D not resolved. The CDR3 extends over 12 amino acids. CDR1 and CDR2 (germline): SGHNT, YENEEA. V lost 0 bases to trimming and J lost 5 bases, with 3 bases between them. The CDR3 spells CASSLEVDTQYF. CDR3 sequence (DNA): TGTGCCAGCAGCTTAGAGGTAGATACGCAGTATTTT.

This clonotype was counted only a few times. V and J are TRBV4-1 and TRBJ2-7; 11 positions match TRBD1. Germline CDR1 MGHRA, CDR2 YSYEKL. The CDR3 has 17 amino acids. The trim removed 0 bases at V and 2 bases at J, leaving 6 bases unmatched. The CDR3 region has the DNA TGCGCCAGCAGCCAAGATCCAGTGGACAGGGGGCCCTACGAGCAGTACTTC. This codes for CASSQDPVDRGPYEQYF.

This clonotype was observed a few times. Written as DNA, the CDR3 is TGTGCCAGCAGCCCAAGAGGGGGACATAGCAATCAGCCCCAGCATTTT. This codes for CASSPRGGHSNQPQHF. This chain joins TRBV12-3 or TRBV12-4 and TRBJ1-5, with D maybe TRBD1 (6 bases). The CDR3 extends over 16 amino acids. The V gene lost 6 bases and the J gene lost 0 bases, with 15 bases spanning the gap.

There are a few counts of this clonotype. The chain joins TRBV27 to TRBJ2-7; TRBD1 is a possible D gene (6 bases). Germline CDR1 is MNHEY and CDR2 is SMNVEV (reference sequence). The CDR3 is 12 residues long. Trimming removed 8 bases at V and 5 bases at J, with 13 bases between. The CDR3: CASGEQGNEQYF. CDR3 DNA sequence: TGTGCCAGCGGGGAACAGGGCAACGAGCAGTACTTC.

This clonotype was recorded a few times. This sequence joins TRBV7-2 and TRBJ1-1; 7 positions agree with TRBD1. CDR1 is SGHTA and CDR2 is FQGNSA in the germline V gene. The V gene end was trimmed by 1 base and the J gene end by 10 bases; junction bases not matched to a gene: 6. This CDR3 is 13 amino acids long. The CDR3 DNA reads TGTGCCAGCAGCTTAGGGTACAGGGGTTTAGCTTTCTTT. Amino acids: CASSLGYRGLAFF.

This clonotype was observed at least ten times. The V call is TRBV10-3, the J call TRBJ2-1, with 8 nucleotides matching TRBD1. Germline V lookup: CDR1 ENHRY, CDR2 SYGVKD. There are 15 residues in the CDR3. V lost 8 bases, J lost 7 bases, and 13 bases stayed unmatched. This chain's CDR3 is CAIDQGRGRRNEQFF. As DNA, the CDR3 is TGTGCCATCGACCAGGGCAGGGGGCGTAGAAATGAGCAGTTCTTC.

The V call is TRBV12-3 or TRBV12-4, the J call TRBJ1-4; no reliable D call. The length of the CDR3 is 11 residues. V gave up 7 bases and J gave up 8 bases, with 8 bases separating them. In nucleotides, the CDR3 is TGTGCCAGCACCCTCGGGGAAAAACTGTTTTTT. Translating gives CASTLGEKLFF.

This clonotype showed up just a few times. The CDR3 DNA follows: TGTGCCAGCGGGTTCGGGGTGACTAGCGGGGTCCCCGGGGACATTCAGTACTTC. It specifies CASGFGVTSGVPGDIQYF. The genes are TRBV28 and TRBJ2-4; 11 nucleotides line up with TRBD2. The germline gives CDR1 MDHEN, CDR2 SYDVKM. This CDR3 region has 18 residues. V lost 8 bases to trimming and J lost 8 bases; unmatched junction nucleotides: 20. The variable domain in full, completed from reference TRBV28 and TRBJ2-4, reads DVKVTQSSRYLVKRTGEKVFLECVQDMDHENMFWYRQDPGLGLRLIYFSYDVKMKEKGDIPEGYSVSREKKERFSLILESASTNQTSMYLCASGFGVTSGVPGDIQYFGAGTRLSVL.

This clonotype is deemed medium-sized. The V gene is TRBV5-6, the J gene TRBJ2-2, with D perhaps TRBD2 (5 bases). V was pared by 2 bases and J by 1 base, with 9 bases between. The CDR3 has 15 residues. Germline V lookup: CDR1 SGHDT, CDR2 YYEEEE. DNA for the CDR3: TGTGCCAGCAGCTTAGGAGGAGTGAACACCGGGGAGCTGTTTTTT. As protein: CASSLGGVNTGELFF.

DNA for the CDR3: TGCGCCAGCAGCTTTGGCCTGGAAAACACCGGGGAGCTGTTTTTT. Translation gives CASSFGLENTGELFF. This chain uses TRBV5-1 with TRBJ2-2; D remains unclear. The CDR3 has 15 amino acids. CDR1 SGHRS and CDR2 YFSETQ come from the germline V gene. Trimming stripped 2 bases from V and 2 bases from J, with 10 bases between.